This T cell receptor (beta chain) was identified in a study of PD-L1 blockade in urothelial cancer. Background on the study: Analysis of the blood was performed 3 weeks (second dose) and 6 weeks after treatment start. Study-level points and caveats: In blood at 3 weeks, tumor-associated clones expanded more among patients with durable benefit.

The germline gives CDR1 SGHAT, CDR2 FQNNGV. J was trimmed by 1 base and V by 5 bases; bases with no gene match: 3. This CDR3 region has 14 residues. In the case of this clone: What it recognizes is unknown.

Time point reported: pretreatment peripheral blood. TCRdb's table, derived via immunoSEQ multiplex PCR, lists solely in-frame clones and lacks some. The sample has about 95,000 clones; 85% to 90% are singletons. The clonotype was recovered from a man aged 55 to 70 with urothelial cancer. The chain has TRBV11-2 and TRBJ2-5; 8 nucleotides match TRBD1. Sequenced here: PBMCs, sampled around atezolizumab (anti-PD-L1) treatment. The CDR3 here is CASSAGQVQETQYF. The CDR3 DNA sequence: TGTGCCAGCAGCGCGGGACAGGTCCAAGAGACCCAGTACTTC.